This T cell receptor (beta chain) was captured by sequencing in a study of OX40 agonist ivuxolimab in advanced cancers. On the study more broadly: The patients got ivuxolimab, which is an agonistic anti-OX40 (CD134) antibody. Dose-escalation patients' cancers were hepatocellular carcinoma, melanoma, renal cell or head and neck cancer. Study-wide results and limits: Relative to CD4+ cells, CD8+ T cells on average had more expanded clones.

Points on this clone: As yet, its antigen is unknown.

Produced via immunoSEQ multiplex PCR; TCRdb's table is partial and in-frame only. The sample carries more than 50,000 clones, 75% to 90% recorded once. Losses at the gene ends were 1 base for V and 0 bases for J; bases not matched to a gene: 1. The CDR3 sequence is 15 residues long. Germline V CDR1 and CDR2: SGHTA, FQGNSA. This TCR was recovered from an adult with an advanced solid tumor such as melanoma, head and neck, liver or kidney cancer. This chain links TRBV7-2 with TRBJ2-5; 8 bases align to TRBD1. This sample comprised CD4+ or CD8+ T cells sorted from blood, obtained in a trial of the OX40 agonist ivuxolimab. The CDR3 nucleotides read TGTGCCAGCAGCTTAGGGGACAGGTACCAAGAGACCCAGTACTTC. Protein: CASSLGDRYQETQYF. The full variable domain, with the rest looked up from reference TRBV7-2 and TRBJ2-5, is GAGVSQSPSNKVTEKGKDVELRCDPISGHTALYWYRQSLGQGLEFLIYFQGNSAPDKSGLPSDRFSAERTGGSVSTLTIQRTQQEDSAVYLCASSLGDRYQETQYFGPGTRLLVL.